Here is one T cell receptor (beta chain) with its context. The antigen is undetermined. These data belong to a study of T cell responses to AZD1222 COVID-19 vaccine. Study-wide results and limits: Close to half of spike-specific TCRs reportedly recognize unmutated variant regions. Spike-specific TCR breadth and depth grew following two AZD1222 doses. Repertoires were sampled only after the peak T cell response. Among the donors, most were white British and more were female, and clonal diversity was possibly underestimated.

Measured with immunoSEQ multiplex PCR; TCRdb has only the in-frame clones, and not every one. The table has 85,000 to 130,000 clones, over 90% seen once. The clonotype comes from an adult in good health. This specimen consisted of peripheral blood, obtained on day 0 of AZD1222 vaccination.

This CDR3 reads CASSVTVPNSGNTIYF. DNA of the CDR3: TGTGCCAGCAGCGTGACAGTTCCCAACTCTGGAAACACCATATATTTT. This chain connects TRBV5-4 to TRBJ1-3; tentatively, D is TRBD1 (5 bases). Per the germline V gene, CDR1 is SGHNT and CDR2 is YYREEE (reference sequence). CDR3 length: 16 residues. V was trimmed by 4 bases and J by 0 bases, leaving 14 bases between them.